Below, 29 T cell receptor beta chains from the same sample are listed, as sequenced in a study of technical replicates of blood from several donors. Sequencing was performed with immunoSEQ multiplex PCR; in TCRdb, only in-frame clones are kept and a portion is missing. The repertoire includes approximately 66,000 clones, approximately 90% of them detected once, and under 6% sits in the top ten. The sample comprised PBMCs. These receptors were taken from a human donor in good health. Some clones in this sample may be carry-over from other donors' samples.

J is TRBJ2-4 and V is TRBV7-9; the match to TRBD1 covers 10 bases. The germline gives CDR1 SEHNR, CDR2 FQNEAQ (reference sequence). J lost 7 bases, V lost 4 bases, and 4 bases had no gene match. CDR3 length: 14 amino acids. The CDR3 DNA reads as TGTGCCAGCAGCTCGACAGGGGGCCTGAACATTCAGTACTTC. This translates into CASSSTGGLNIQYF.

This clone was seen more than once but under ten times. Here the CDR3 DNA reads TGTGCCAGCAGTCTGGTTGGGAGGTCCTACGAGCAGTACTTC. This gives the protein CASSLVGRSYEQYF. This chain joins TRBV5-5 and TRBJ2-7; D is possibly TRBD2 (6 bases). V lost 5 bases, J lost 1 base, and 13 bases lay in between. Germline CDR1 reads SGHKS; CDR2 reads YYEKEE (reference sequence). The CDR3 extends over 14 amino acids.

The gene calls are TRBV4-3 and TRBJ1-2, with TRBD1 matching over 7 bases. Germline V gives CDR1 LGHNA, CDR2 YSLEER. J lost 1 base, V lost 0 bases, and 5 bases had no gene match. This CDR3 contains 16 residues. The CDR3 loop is CASSQERDSLNYGYTF. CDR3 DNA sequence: TGCGCCAGCAGCCAAGAAAGGGACAGCCTTAACTATGGCTACACCTTC.

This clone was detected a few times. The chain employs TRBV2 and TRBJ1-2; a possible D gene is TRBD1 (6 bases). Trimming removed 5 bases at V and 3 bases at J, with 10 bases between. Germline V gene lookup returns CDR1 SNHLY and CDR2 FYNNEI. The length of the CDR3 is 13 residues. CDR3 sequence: CASSNRDDYGYTF. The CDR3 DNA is TGTGCCAGCAGTAACAGGGACGACTATGGCTACACCTTC.

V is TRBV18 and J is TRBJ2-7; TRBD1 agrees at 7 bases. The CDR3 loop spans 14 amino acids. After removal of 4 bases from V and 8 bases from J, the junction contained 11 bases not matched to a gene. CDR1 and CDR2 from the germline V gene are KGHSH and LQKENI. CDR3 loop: CASSLNVGQVKQYF. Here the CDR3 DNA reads TGTGCCAGCTCACTCAACGTCGGACAGGTAAAGCAGTACTTC.

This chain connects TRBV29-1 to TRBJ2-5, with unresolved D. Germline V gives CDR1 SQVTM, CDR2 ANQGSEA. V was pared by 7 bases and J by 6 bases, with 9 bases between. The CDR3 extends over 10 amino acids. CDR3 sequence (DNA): TGCAGCGCTGCCGAGAAGACCCAGTACTTC. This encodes CSAAEKTQYF.

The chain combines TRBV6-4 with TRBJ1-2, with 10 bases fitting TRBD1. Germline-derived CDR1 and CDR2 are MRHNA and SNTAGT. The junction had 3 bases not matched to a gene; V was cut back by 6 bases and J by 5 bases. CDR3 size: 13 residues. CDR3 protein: CASRPGQGYGYTF. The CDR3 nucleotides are TGTGCCAGCAGACCGGGACAGGGGTATGGCTACACCTTC.

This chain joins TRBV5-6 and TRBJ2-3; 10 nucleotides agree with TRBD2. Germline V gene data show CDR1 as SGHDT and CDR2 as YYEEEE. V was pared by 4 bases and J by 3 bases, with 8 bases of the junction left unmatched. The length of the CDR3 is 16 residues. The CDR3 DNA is TGTGCCAGCAGCGAAAAGCGGGGGGGATTGACAGATACGCAGTATTTT. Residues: CASSEKRGGLTDTQYF.

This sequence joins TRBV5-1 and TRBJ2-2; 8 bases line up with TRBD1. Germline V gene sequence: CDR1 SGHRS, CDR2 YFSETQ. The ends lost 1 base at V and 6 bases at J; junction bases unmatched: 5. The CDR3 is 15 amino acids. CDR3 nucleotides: TGCGCCAGCAGCTTGACAGGGGGTCGGGCCGGGGAGCTGTTTTTT. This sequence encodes CASSLTGGRAGELFF. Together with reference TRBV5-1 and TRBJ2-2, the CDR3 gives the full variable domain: KAGVTQTPRYLIKTRGQQVTLSCSPISGHRSVSWYQQTPGQGLQFLFEYFSETQRNKGNFPGRFSGRQFSNSRSEMNVSTLELGDSALYLCASSLTGGRAGELFFGEGSRLTVL.

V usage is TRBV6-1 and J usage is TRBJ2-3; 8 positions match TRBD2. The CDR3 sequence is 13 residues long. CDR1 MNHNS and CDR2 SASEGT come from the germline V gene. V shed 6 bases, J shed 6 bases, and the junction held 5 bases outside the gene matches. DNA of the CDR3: TGTGCCAGCAGAGGACTAGCCGGCGATACGCAGTATTTT. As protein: CASRGLAGDTQYF.

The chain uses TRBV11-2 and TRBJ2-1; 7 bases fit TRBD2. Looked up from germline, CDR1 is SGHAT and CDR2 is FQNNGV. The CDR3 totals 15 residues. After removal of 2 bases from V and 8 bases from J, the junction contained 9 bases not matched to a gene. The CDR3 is CASSLIGGSRYEQFF. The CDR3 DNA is TGTGCCAGCAGCTTAATCGGCGGGAGTCGGTATGAGCAGTTCTTC.

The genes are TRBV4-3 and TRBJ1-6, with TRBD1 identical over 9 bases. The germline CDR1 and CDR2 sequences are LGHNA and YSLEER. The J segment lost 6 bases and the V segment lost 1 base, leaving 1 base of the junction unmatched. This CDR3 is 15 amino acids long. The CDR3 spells CASSQGTGVNSPLHF. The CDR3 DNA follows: TGCGCCAGCAGCCAAGGGACAGGGGTTAATTCACCCCTCCACTTT.

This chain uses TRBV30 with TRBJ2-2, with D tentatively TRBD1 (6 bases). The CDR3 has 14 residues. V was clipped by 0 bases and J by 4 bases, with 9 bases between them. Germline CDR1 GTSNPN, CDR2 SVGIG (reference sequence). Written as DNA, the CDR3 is TGTGCCTGGAGTGTGGGACATACCACCGGGGAGCTGTTTTTT. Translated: CAWSVGHTTGELFF.

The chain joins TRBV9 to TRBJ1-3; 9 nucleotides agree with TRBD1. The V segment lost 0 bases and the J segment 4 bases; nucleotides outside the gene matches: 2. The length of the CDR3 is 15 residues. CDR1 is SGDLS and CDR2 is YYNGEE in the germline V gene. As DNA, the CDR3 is TGTGCCAGCAGCGTAGGCGGGACAGGGGGAAACACCATATATTTT. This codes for CASSVGGTGGNTIYF.

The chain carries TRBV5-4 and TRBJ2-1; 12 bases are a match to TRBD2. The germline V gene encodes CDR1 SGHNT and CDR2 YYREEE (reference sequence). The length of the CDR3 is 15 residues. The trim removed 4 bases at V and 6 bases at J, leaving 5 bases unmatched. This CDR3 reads CASSIPSGRGNEQFF. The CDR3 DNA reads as TGTGCCAGCAGCATCCCTAGCGGGAGGGGCAATGAGCAGTTCTTC.

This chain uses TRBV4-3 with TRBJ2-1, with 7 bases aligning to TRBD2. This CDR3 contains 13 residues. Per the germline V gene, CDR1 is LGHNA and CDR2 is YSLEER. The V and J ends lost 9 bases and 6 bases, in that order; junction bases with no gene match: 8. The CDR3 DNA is TGCGCCAGTCAGCGGGGTCCCAGCAATGAGCAGTTCTTC. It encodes CASQRGPSNEQFF.

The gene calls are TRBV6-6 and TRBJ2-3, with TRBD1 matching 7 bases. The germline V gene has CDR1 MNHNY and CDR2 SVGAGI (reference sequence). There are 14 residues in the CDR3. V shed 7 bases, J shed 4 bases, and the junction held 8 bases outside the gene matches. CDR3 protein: CASTMGTAADTQYF. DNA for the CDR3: TGTGCCAGCACCATGGGGACAGCAGCAGATACGCAGTATTTT.

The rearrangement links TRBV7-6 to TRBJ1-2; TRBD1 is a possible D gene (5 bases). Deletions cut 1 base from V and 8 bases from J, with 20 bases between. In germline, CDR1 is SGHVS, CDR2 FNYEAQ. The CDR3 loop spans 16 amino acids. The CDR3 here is CASSLVAGKGIGGYTF. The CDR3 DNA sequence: TGTGCCAGCAGCTTAGTTGCAGGGAAGGGTATTGGGGGCTACACCTTC.

DNA for the CDR3: TGTGCCAGCAGCTGGCGGGGAGCGGGATACGAGCAGTACTTC. Translation: CASSWRGAGYEQYF. The chain employs TRBV5-4 and TRBJ2-7, with TRBD2 identical over 7 bases. The V and J ends lost 3 bases and 4 bases, in that order; junction bases with no gene match: 7. CDR1 and CDR2 (germline): SGHNT, YYREEE (reference sequence). This CDR3 comprises 14 residues.

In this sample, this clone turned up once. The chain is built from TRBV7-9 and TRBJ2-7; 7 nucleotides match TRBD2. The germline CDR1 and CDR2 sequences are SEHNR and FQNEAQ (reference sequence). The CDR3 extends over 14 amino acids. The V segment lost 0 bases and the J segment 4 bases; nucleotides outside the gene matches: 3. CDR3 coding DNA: TGTGCCAGCAGCTTAGCACGGGAGGAATACGAGCAGTACTTC. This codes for CASSLAREEYEQYF. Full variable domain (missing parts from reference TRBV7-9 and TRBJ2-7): DTGVSQNPRHKITKRGQNVTFRCDPISEHNRLYWYRQTLGQGPEFLTYFQNEAQLEKSRLLSDRFSAERPKGSFSTLEIQRTEQGDSAMYLCASSLAREEYEQYFGPGTRLTVT.

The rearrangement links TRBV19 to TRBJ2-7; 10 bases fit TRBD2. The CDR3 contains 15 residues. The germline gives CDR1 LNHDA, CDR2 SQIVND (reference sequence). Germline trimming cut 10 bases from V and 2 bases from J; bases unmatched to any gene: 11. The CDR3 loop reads CATQRELAGPYEQYF. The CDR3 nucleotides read TGTGCCACCCAACGGGAACTAGCGGGGCCCTACGAGCAGTACTTC.

The CDR3: CASSPRLDSYEQYF. CDR3 DNA sequence: TGCGCCAGCAGCCCCCGGTTAGACTCCTACGAGCAGTACTTC. The chain uses TRBV5-1 and TRBJ2-7; D remains ambiguous. Trimming took 4 bases from V and 0 from J, leaving 11 bases between them. The CDR3 loop spans 14 amino acids. CDR1 SGHRS and CDR2 YFSETQ come from the germline V gene.

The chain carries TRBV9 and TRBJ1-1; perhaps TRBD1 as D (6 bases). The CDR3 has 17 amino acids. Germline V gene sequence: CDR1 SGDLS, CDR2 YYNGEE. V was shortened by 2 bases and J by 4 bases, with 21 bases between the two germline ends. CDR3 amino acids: CASSVSPSKGGITEAFF. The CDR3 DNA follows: TGTGCCAGCAGCGTTAGCCCATCCAAGGGGGGGATCACTGAAGCTTTCTTT.

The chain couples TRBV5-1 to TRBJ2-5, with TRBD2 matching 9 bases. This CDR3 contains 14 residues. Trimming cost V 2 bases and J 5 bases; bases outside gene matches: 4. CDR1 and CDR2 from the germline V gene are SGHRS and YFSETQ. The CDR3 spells CASSFSGGRETQYF. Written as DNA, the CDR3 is TGCGCCAGCAGCTTTAGCGGGGGCCGGGAGACCCAGTACTTC.

CDR3 in amino acids: CASSTSGTAYEQYF. CDR3 DNA: TGTGCCAGCTCTACCTCCGGGACAGCCTACGAGCAGTACTTC. The chain has TRBV18 and TRBJ2-7, with 7 bases aligning to TRBD1. The CDR3 contains 14 residues. CDR1 and CDR2 from the germline V gene are KGHSH and LQKENI. V shed 6 bases and J 2 bases; nucleotides not matched to a gene: 7.

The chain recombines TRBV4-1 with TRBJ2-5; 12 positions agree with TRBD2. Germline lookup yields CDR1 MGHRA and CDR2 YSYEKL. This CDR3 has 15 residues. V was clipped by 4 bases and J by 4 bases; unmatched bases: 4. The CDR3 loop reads CASSPGLAGSETQYF. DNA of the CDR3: TGCGCCAGCAGCCCTGGACTAGCGGGATCAGAGACCCAGTACTTC.

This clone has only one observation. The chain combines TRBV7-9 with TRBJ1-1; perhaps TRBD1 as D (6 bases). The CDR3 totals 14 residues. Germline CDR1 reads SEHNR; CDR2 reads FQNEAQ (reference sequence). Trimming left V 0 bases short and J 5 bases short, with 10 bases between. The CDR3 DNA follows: TGTGCCAGCAGCTTAGCAGGGGGTAGGACTGAAGCTTTCTTT. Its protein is CASSLAGGRTEAFF.

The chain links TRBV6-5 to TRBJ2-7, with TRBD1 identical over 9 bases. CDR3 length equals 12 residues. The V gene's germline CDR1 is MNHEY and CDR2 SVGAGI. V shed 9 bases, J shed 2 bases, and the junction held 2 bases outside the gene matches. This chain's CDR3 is CASRTGAYEQYF. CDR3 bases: TGTGCCAGTAGGACAGGGGCCTACGAGCAGTACTTC.

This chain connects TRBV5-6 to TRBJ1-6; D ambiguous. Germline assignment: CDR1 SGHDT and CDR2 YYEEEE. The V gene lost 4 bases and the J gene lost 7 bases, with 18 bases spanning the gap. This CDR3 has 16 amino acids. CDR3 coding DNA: TGTGCCAGCAGCCCCTACGGCCCGGCGGGGAATTCACCCCTCCACTTT. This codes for CASSPYGPAGNSPLHF.